A selection of T cell receptor beta chains follows, all from one sample in a study of pediatric ulcerative colitis. The data were produced by immunoSEQ multiplex PCR, yet TCRdb's version contains in-frame clones alone and is incomplete. In the table there are roughly 70,000 clones, 86% of which are singletons. Specimen: blood. The receptor source for this set is a boy between 10 and 17 years old with severe ulcerative colitis. CDR3s include the opening cysteine and the closing phenylalanine or tryptophan. A D gene is named only where the DNA matches it firmly. Size values are once, few and many counts, or a class for expanded clones, and some rows have none.

d_call | cdr3_length | clone_size | j_call | v_call | cdr3_nt | cdr3_aa
NA | 14 | NA | TRBJ1-2 | TRBV7-2 | TGTGCCAGCAGCTCCTCCGGGGGGGCTTATGGCTACACCTTC | CASSSSGGAYGYTF
TRBD2 | 14 | NA | TRBJ2-7 | TRBV7-9 | TGTGCCAGCAGCTTACACGGGGGGGACTACGAGCAGTACTTC | CASSLHGGDYEQYF
TRBD1 | 18 | NA | TRBJ2-7 | TRBV27 | TGTGCCAGCAGTTTACAGCCGACCCTCAGACAGGGTCCGGACGAGCAGTACTTC | CASSLQPTLRQGPDEQYF
NA | 11 | NA | TRBJ2-1 | TRBV27 | TGTGCCACGGCGGGGTACCATGAGCAGTTCTTC | CATAGYHEQFF
NA | 13 | NA | TRBJ1-2 | TRBV6-4 | TGTGCCAGCAGTGACTCAGAGGGAAATGGCTACACCTTC | CASSDSEGNGYTF
TRBD2 | 15 | NA | TRBJ2-2 | TRBV30 | TGTGCCTGGAGTGGACTAGCGGGAATCGGCGGGGAGCTGTTTTTT | CAWSGLAGIGGELFF
TRBD2 | 18 | NA | TRBJ2-3 | TRBV4-2 | TGTGCCAGCAGCCAACTGGGACTAGCGGGAGGGCCGTCAGATACGCAGTATTTT | CASSQLGLAGGPSDTQYF
NA | 13 | NA | TRBJ2-1 | TRBV4-3 | TGCGCCAGCAGCCAAGAGCCCGGCAATGAGCAGTTCTTC | CASSQEPGNEQFF
NA | 13 | NA | TRBJ1-1 | TRBV27 | TGTGCCAGCAGTTTACGAATGAACACTGAAGCTTTCTTT | CASSLRMNTEAFF
TRBD1 | 15 | NA | TRBJ1-5 | TRBV19 | TGTGCCAGTAGTTGGACAGGGGATAGCAATCAGCCCCAGCATTTT | CASSWTGDSNQPQHF
NA | 13 | NA | TRBJ1-2 | TRBV7-2 | TGTGCCAGCAGCTTCCGGGGGGGCGATGGCTACACCTTC | CASSFRGGDGYTF
TRBD1 | 14 | NA | TRBJ2-1 | TRBV12-5 | TGTGCTAGTGGAACCGGGACAGTATACAATGAGCAGTTCTTC | CASGTGTVYNEQFF
NA | 14 | NA | TRBJ2-5 | TRBV2 | TGTGCCAGCAGTGACCTGTACAGCGGGGAGACCCAGTACTTC | CASSDLYSGETQYF
TRBD1 | 14 | NA | TRBJ1-1 | TRBV11-2 | TGTGCCAGCAGCTTGGGACAGGGGGTGACTGAAGCTTTCTTT | CASSLGQGVTEAFF
TRBD2 | 12 | NA | TRBJ2-7 | TRBV11-1 | TGTGCCAGCAGCCGGGAGGGCTACGAGCAGTACTTC | CASSREGYEQYF
NA | 11 | NA | TRBJ2-1 | TRBV6-1 | TGTGCCAGCAGTGGGTGGAATGAGCAGTTCTTC | CASSGWNEQFF
TRBD2 | 16 | NA | TRBJ2-7 | TRBV27 | TGTGCCAGCAGTTTATCGTTCCTAGCGGGAGCATTCGAGCAGTACTTC | CASSLSFLAGAFEQYF
NA | 15 | NA | TRBJ2-6 | TRBV11-2 | TGTGCCAGCAGCTTGAGTAGGGCTGGGGCCAACGTCCTGACTTTC | CASSLSRAGANVLTF
NA | 11 | NA | TRBJ2-5 | TRBV20-1 | TGCAGCTTAGCGGCCCAAGAGACCCAGTACTTC | CSLAAQETQYF
TRBD2 | 18 | once | TRBJ2-3 | TRBV11-3 | TGTGCCAGCAGCTTGTGGGGGACTAGCGGAACTAGCACAGATACGCAGTATTTT | CASSLWGTSGTSTDTQYF